The text below deals with one TCR beta chain. While CD8+ and CD4+ T cells were isolated negatively, TEMRA cells were enriched by FACS. The source of the sample is a study of CD8 T cells in Susac syndrome. The CDR3 is made up of 18 amino acids. J was trimmed by 3 bases and V by 6 bases; bases with no gene match: 9. Germline CDR1 is LGHDT and CDR2 is YNNKEL (reference sequence). Reverse transcription used roughly 0.45 to 1 ug RNA and random hexamers. TCRdb re-derived calls from the immunoSEQ multiplex PCR reads in MiXCR, one entry per CDR3 protein. The table shows 200,000 to 250,000 distinct CDR3 sequences, with around 93% occurring only once.

The TCR originated in a human donor with multiple sclerosis. The rearrangement links TRBV3-1 to TRBJ2-2; 14 nucleotides line up with TRBD2. Sample: CD4+ T cells from PBMCs. This CDR3 reads CASRPGLAGAGDTGELFF. CDR3 DNA sequence: TGTGCCAGCAGACCGGGACTAGCGGGAGCTGGGGACACCGGGGAGCTGTTTTTT. Based on the CDR3 plus reference TRBV3-1 and TRBJ2-2, the full variable domain is DTAVSQTPKYLVTQMGNDKSIKCEQNLGHDTMYWYKQDSKKFLKIMFSYNNKELIINETVPNRFSPKSPDKAHLNLHINSLELGDSAVYFCASRPGLAGAGDTGELFFGEGSRLTVL.